This TCR beta chain stems from a study of beta chain features in type 1 diabetes. The wider study: Summed over all samples, the examined sorted cells came to 85 million to 140 million.

Purity of each sorted population was above 98%. What was sequenced were expressed TCRB transcripts, since all of the isolated RNA had been reverse transcribed. TCRdb keeps only in-frame clones here, not all; method: immunoSEQ multiplex PCR. The sample lists 640,000 or so clones; under 15% were seen once. Notes on the study in general: For Type 1 diabetes patients, all four CD4+ subsets carried TCRB CDR3s that were moderately but significantly shorter.

This clone has more than one count but fewer than ten. Its antigen is undetermined. Sequencing used naive CD4+ T cells from blood. This receptor was taken from a man aged 18 to 30 with type 1 diabetes.

CDR3 loop: CASSLLPGTIANYGYTF. Written as DNA, the CDR3 is TGTGCCAGCAGTTTATTACCGGGGACCATAGCTAACTATGGCTACACCTTC. The genes are TRBV27 and TRBJ1-2, with D possibly matching TRBD1 (5 bases). This CDR3 is built from 17 residues. Germline CDR1 MNHEY, CDR2 SMNVEV (reference sequence). V lost 1 base, J lost 0 bases, and 15 bases lay in between.